The text below deals with one T cell receptor beta chain. The sample originates from a study of shared clonotypes between healthy human individuals. This CDR3 region has 13 residues. V was cut by 3 bases and J by 3 bases, with 10 bases left in between. Germline-derived CDR1 and CDR2 are SQVTM and ANQGSEA. The assay was immunoSEQ multiplex PCR, and TCRdb's table has in-frame clones only and misses some. The sample lists fewer than 1.8 million clones, approximately 98.5% occurring once. Material for sequencing was naive CD4+ T cells sorted from blood. Indicated subset: CD45RA+ positively selected. The sequence came from a man aged 25 to 40 in good health. J is TRBJ2-3 and V is TRBV29-1; D uncertain. The CDR3 protein is CSVEDPGTDTQYF. As DNA, the CDR3 is TGCAGCGTTGAGGACCCCGGAACAGATACGCAGTATTTT.